Included here is one T cell receptor beta chain sequence, with context. Antigen unknown. The data belong to a study of blood T cells in healthy people across ages. General observations from the study: It was not known whether donors were CMV positive (a possible confounder of expanded clonotype changes).

Peripheral blood was drawn, approximately 9.7 milliliters per donor. CDR3 length: 15 amino acids. The V end was cut by 0 bases, the J end by 5 bases, with 13 bases between. The germline CDR1 and CDR2 sequences are LGHNA and YSLEER. PCR was performed a second time for about 7 to 11 cycles using a sample-barcoded 5' primer and a J-beta primer mix. One entry per CDR3 protein results from TCRdb running MiXCR on the 5' RACE reads. Of 550,000 to 600,000 distinct CDR3 sequences in the sample, around 50% were seen once. This TCR was recovered from an older man in good health. The sequenced material came from blood. The chain employs TRBV4-3 and TRBJ2-5, with a possible D match to TRBD2 (5 bases). The CDR3, as DNA: TGCGCCAGCAGCCAAGATGTCAGTAGAGGGGAGACCCAGTACTTC. It specifies CASSQDVSRGETQYF.